This passage covers 23 T cell receptor beta chains from one sample sequenced in a study of beta chain features in type 1 diabetes. The sequenced template was cDNA made from the entire isolated RNA. Profiling relied on immunoSEQ multiplex PCR, and the TCRdb table lists in-frame clones only, not all of them. The sample carries roughly 240,000 clones, 20% to 25% recorded once. Broader study findings: Type 1 diabetes patients had TCRB CDR3s that were shorter (moderately but significantly so) in all four CD4+ subsets.

These receptors are not linked to any known antigen. The sequencing input was naive CD4+ T cells from blood. These receptors were collected from a woman under 40 with type 1 diabetes.

The CDR3 sequence: CASSSQGDTQYF. The CDR3 region has the DNA TGTGCCAGTAGTTCACAGGGGGATACGCAGTATTTT. The chain uses TRBV19 and TRBJ2-3, with 7 bases that match TRBD1. The length of the CDR3 is 12 residues. Germline lookup yields CDR1 LNHDA and CDR2 SQIVND (reference sequence). J was trimmed by 6 bases and V by 5 bases; bases with no gene match: 2.

The V gene is TRBV30, the J gene TRBJ1-3; D unresolved. V was shortened by 1 base and J by 7 bases, with 8 bases between the two germline ends. The length of the CDR3 is 12 residues. Germline V gene sequence: CDR1 GTSNPN, CDR2 SVGIG (reference sequence). CDR3 sequence: CAWSGGGNTIYF. In DNA, the CDR3 is TGTGCCTGGAGTGGAGGAGGGAACACCATATATTTT.

This clone was seen a few times. The same CDR3 can be traced to other DNA sequences in this sample. The chain recombines TRBV7-3 with TRBJ2-7, with TRBD1 matching 8 bases. The germline gives CDR1 SGHTA, CDR2 FQGTGA. The CDR3 runs 13 residues. Trimming at V came to 3 bases and at J to 3 bases, leaving 1 base not matched to a gene. The CDR3, as DNA: TGTGCCAGCAGCTTTGGACAGGGCTACGAGCAGTACTTC. This codes for CASSFGQGYEQYF.

The rearrangement links TRBV30 to TRBJ1-2, with TRBD1 as a possible D gene (6 bases). Trimming cost V 1 base and J 8 bases, with 8 bases left between them. The CDR3 consists of 11 residues. Germline-derived CDR1 and CDR2 are GTSNPN and SVGIG (reference sequence). CDR3 coding DNA: TGTGCCTGGAGTGGACAGGTCGGCTACACCTTC. This sequence encodes CAWSGQVGYTF. Full variable domain (missing parts from reference TRBV30 and TRBJ1-2): SQTIHQWPATLVQPVGSPLSLECTVEGTSNPNLYWYRQAAGRGLQLLFYSVGIGQISSEVPQNLSASRPQDRQFILSSKKLLLSDSGFYLCAWSGQVGYTFGSGTRLTVV.

The genes are TRBV5-1 and TRBJ2-2, with a possible D match to TRBD2 (5 bases). CDR3 length: 14 residues. V lost 2 bases, J lost 6 bases, and 11 bases lay in between. The V gene's germline CDR1 is SGHRS and CDR2 YFSETQ. The CDR3 loop is CASSLRPEAGELFF. CDR3 coding DNA: TGCGCCAGCAGCTTACGGCCGGAGGCCGGGGAGCTGTTTTTT.

The chain employs TRBV5-1 and TRBJ2-3, with TRBD2 identical over 9 bases. Germline V CDR1 and CDR2: SGHRS, YFSETQ. This CDR3 region has 16 residues. V lost 4 bases and J lost 3; bases outside the gene matches: 9. The CDR3 coding sequence is TGCGCCAGCAGCGGCCAAGCGGGGGGTTCGACAGATACGCAGTATTTT. This codes for CASSGQAGGSTDTQYF.

This clone was seen a handful of times. This sequence joins TRBV29-1 and TRBJ1-1, with D perhaps matching TRBD1 (6 bases). CDR1 and CDR2 (germline): SQVTM, ANQGSEA. The CDR3 runs 13 residues. The V end lost 6 bases, the J end lost 1 base, and 12 bases lay between the germline ends. The DNA for the CDR3 is TGCAGCGTCACAGGACAGCAGAACACTGAAGCTTTCTTT. Translated: CSVTGQQNTEAFF.

This clone was seen a few times. The DNA for the CDR3 is TGTGCCAGCAGTGATTTGGGACAGGGTTGGAATGAGCAGTTCTTC. Translated: CASSDLGQGWNEQFF. The chain couples TRBV2 to TRBJ2-1; TRBD1 aligns across 9 bases. The CDR3 is 15 amino acids. CDR1 and CDR2 (germline): SNHLY, FYNNEI. V lost 3 bases and J lost 7; bases outside the gene matches: 7.

This clone was seen only once. Other DNA sequences in this specimen translate into the identical CDR3. The chain combines TRBV5-4 with TRBJ2-7; D ambiguous. The CDR3 has 12 amino acids. Trimming pared 5 bases from V and 7 bases from J, leaving 13 bases between. Germline assignment: CDR1 SGHNT and CDR2 YYREEE (reference sequence). The CDR3 loop reads CASSLPRAEQYF. CDR3 nucleotide sequence: TGTGCCAGCAGTCTACCTAGAGCTGAGCAGTACTTC.

The sample holds a few counts of this clone. Additional DNA sequences in this sample encode the identical CDR3. The rearrangement joins TRBV29-1 to TRBJ1-1; D is possibly TRBD1 (6 bases). Germline V gene lookup returns CDR1 SQVTM and CDR2 ANQGSEA. CDR3 length: 12 residues. The V gene lost 4 bases and the J gene lost 2 bases, with 8 bases spanning the gap. As DNA, the CDR3 is TGCAGCGTTGGCAGGGGCAACACTGAAGCTTTCTTT. Its protein is CSVGRGNTEAFF.

This clone was seen a few times. The chain joins TRBV5-1 to TRBJ2-1; weak D call: TRBD2 (6 bases). Germline assignment: CDR1 SGHRS and CDR2 YFSETQ. The CDR3 covers 15 residues. Trimming took off 2 bases at V and 6 bases at J, with 15 bases between the two ends. The CDR3 sequence is CASSFTGETGNEQFF. CDR3 bases: TGCGCCAGCAGCTTTACGGGGGAAACCGGCAATGAGCAGTTCTTC. Variable domain in full (rest from reference TRBV5-1 and TRBJ2-1): KAGVTQTPRYLIKTRGQQVTLSCSPISGHRSVSWYQQTPGQGLQFLFEYFSETQRNKGNFPGRFSGRQFSNSRSEMNVSTLELGDSALYLCASSFTGETGNEQFFGPGTRLTVL.

The table lists this clone with a few counts. The V call is TRBV28, the J call TRBJ2-3, with 11 bases lining up with TRBD2. Germline lookup yields CDR1 MDHEN and CDR2 SYDVKM. The CDR3 is made up of 18 amino acids. Trimming cost V 7 bases and J 2 bases; bases outside gene matches: 14. The CDR3 sequence is CASNPRAGLAGFTDTQYF. In DNA, the CDR3 is TGTGCCAGCAACCCACGCGCCGGACTAGCGGGTTTCACAGATACGCAGTATTTT.

This chain links TRBV5-1 with TRBJ2-2; no clear D. Trimming took 2 bases from V and 1 from J, leaving 6 bases between them. This CDR3 comprises 14 residues. The germline V gene has CDR1 SGHRS and CDR2 YFSETQ. This CDR3 reads CASSFDLNTGELFF. DNA for the CDR3: TGCGCCAGCAGCTTTGACTTGAACACCGGGGAGCTGTTTTTT.

This clone was counted only a few times. The genes are TRBV5-4 and TRBJ2-7; the D gene is possibly TRBD1 (6 bases). V gave up 3 bases and J gave up 5 bases, with 15 bases separating them. CDR1 and CDR2 from the germline V gene are SGHNT and YYREEE (reference sequence). The CDR3 runs 14 residues. CDR3 bases: TGTGCCAGCAGCTCGCAGGGGATCAGTAACGAGCAGTACTTC. Translated, it gives CASSSQGISNEQYF.

V usage is TRBV5-1 and J usage is TRBJ1-1; D is undetermined. Germline values: CDR1 SGHRS, CDR2 YFSETQ. V lost 0 bases, J lost 0 bases, and 3 bases lay in between. The length of the CDR3 is 13 residues. CDR3 region: CASSLGLNTEAFF. CDR3 nucleotides: TGCGCCAGCAGCTTGGGGCTGAACACTGAAGCTTTCTTT.

The J gene is TRBJ1-1, the V gene TRBV30, with D hard to call. CDR1 is GTSNPN and CDR2 is SVGIG in the germline V gene (reference sequence). The CDR3 consists of 15 residues. Trimming removed 0 bases from V and 1 base from J, with 12 bases in between. The CDR3 bases are TGTGCCTGGAGTGTACGAGAATTTCGGAACACTGAAGCTTTCTTT. This sequence encodes CAWSVREFRNTEAFF.

This chain links TRBV25-1 with TRBJ1-1, with a weak D call TRBD1 (5 bases). The germline V gene encodes CDR1 MGHDK and CDR2 SYGVNS. This CDR3 has 15 residues. The V end lost 7 bases, the J end lost 0 bases, and 15 bases lay between the germline ends. The CDR3: CASNGGGFMNTEAFF. The DNA for the CDR3 is TGTGCCAGCAATGGGGGGGGATTTATGAACACTGAAGCTTTCTTT.

V and J are TRBV9 and TRBJ1-2; possibly TRBD1 for D (6 bases). The length of the CDR3 is 14 residues. Per germline, CDR1 SGDLS and CDR2 YYNGEE. Trimming took off 6 bases at V and 3 bases at J, with 15 bases between the two ends. CDR3 in DNA: TGTGCCAGCAACCAACAGGGCGAGGACTATGGCTACACCTTC. Its protein is CASNQQGEDYGYTF.

V and J are TRBV30 and TRBJ1-2; D ambiguous. The V and J ends lost 2 bases and 7 bases respectively, with 11 bases between them. The length of the CDR3 is 12 residues. Germline CDR1 reads GTSNPN; CDR2 reads SVGIG (reference sequence). CDR3 bases: TGTGCCTGGAGTTTGGGTGGAGGTGGCTACACCTTC. Residues: CAWSLGGGGYTF. The variable domain in full, with the rest retrieved from reference TRBV30 and TRBJ1-2, is SQTIHQWPATLVQPVGSPLSLECTVEGTSNPNLYWYRQAAGRGLQLLFYSVGIGQISSEVPQNLSASRPQDRQFILSSKKLLLSDSGFYLCAWSLGGGGYTFGSGTRLTVV.

There are a few counts of this clone. The V and J genes are TRBV29-1 and TRBJ2-3, with 7 nucleotides matching TRBD2. CDR1 and CDR2 (germline): SQVTM, ANQGSEA. V lost 6 bases to trimming and J lost 5 bases; unmatched junction nucleotides: 8. This CDR3 comprises 13 residues. CDR3 in amino acids: CSVGGGVRDTQYF. The CDR3 nucleotides read TGCAGCGTCGGTGGGGGGGTCCGAGATACGCAGTATTTT.

The V and J genes are TRBV6-1 and TRBJ2-1, with 7 bases lining up with TRBD2. This CDR3 contains 12 residues. The germline V gene encodes CDR1 MNHNS and CDR2 SASEGT. V shed 1 base, J shed 14 bases, and the junction held 5 bases outside the gene matches. CDR3 DNA: TGTGCCAGCAGTGAAGTTGCGGGAGTGGAGTTCTTC. Its protein is CASSEVAGVEFF.

In its sample, this clone was seen a few times. The chain uses TRBV7-9 and TRBJ1-1, with unresolved D. Germline V CDR1 and CDR2: SEHNR, FQNEAQ (reference sequence). The V end lost 6 bases, the J end lost 3 bases, and 11 bases lay between the germline ends. This CDR3 has 13 amino acids. The CDR3 sequence: CASSSDGDTEAFF. Written as DNA, the CDR3 is TGTGCCAGCAGTTCCGACGGGGACACTGAAGCTTTCTTT.

The CDR3, as DNA: TGTGCCAGCAGCTTCGCTCCGTACCCGGGGGGAGGGGGGAACACTGAAGCTTTCTTT. This gives the protein CASSFAPYPGGGGNTEAFF. The V gene is TRBV13, the J gene TRBJ1-1, with D tentatively TRBD1 (6 bases). The CDR3 is 19 residues long. Per the germline V gene, CDR1 is PRHDT and CDR2 is FYEKMQ (reference sequence). V gave up 3 bases and J gave up 1 base, with 24 bases separating them.